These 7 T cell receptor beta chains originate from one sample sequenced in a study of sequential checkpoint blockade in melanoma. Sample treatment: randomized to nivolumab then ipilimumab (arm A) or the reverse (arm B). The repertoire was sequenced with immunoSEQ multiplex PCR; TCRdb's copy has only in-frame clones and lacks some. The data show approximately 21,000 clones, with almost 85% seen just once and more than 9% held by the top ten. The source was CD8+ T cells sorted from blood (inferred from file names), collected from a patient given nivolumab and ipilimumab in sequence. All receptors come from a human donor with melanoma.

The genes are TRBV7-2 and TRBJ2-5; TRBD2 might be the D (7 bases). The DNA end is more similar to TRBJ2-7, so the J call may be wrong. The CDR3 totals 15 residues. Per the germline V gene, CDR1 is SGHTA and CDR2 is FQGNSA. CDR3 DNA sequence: TGTGCCAGCAGCCCACAGGGCGGGAGCCCCCACGAGCAGTACTTC. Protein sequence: CASSPQGGSPHEQYF.

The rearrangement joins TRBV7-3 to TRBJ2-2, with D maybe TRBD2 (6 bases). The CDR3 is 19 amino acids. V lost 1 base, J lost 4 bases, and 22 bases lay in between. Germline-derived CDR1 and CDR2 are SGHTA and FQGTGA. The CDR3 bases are TGTGCCAGCAGCTTAAAGGAGCGGGTCCCTGAAGGGGTCACCGGGGAGCTGTTTTTT. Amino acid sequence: CASSLKERVPEGVTGELFF.

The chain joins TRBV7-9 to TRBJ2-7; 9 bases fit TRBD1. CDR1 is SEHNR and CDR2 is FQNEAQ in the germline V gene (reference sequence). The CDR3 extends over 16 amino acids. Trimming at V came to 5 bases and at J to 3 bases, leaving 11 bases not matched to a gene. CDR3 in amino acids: CASSPMPGTGLYEQYF. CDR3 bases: TGTGCCAGCAGCCCAATGCCCGGGACAGGGCTCTACGAGCAGTACTTC.

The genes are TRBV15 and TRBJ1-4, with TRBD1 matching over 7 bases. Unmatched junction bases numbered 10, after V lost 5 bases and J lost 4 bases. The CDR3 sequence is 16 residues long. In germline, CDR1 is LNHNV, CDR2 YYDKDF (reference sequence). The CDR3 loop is CATSVRQGADNEKLFF. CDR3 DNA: TGTGCCACCAGCGTCCGACAGGGAGCTGATAATGAAAAACTGTTTTTT.

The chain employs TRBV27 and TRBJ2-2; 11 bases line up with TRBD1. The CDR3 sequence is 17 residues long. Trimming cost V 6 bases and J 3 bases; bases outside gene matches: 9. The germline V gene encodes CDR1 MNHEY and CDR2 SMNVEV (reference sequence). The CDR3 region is CASSLDRGRKDTGELFF. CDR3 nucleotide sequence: TGTGCCAGCAGCCTGGACAGGGGGCGCAAGGACACCGGGGAGCTGTTTTTT.

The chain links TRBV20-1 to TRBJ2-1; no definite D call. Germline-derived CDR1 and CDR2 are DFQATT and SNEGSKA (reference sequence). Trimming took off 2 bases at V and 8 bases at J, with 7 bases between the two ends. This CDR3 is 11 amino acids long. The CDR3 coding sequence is TGCAGTGCTAGACACTCGGATGAGCAGTTCTTC. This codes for CSARHSDEQFF.

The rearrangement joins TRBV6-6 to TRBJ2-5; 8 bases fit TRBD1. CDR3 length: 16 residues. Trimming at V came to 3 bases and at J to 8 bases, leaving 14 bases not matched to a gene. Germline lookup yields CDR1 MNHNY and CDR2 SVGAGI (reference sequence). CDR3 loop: CASSYADRDLRSTQYF. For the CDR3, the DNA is TGTGCCAGCAGTTATGCGGACAGGGACCTACGAAGCACCCAGTACTTC.